This T cell receptor (beta chain) stems from a study of blood T cell repertoires in COVID-19. The V and J ends lost 6 bases and 8 bases, in that order; junction bases with no gene match: 22. In germline, CDR1 is SEHNR, CDR2 FQNEAQ (reference sequence). The CDR3 length is 18 residues. Here immunoSEQ multiplex PCR was the method, and the copy in TCRdb shows in-frame clones only, minus some. The table lists 100,000 to 150,000 clones, about four fifths of them singletons, with 15% to 20% in the top ten. Those enrolled in Seattle joined during active infection and were followed longitudinally afterward. V gene TRBV7-9 combines with J gene TRBJ1-1; 9 nucleotides match TRBD1. The receptor's source is a man aged 30 to 39 with COVID-19, enrolled during active disease. The sequenced sample consisted of peripheral blood. CDR3 residues: CASSSGQGLSVGGREAFF. The CDR3, as DNA: TGTGCCAGCAGTTCGGGACAGGGTCTATCCGTCGGGGGGAGGGAAGCTTTCTTT.